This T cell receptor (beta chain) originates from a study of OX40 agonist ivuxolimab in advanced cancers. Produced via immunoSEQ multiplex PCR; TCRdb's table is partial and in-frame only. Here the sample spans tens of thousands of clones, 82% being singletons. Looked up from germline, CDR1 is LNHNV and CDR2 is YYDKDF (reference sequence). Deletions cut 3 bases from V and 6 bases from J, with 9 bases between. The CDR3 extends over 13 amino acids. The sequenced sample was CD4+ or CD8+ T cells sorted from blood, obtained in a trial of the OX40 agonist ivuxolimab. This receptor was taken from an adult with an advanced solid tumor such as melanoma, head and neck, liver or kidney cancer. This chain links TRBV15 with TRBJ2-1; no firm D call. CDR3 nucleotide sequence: TGTGCCACCAGCAGCGGGTTACCCAATGAGCAGTTCTTC. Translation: CATSSGLPNEQFF.